The clone carrying this T cell receptor beta chain has just a few counts. Looked up from germline, CDR1 is ENHRY and CDR2 is SYGVKD. Germline trimming cut 7 bases from V and 4 bases from J; bases unmatched to any gene: 4. The CDR3 has 13 amino acids. Alongside a J-beta primer mix, a sample-barcoded 5' primer served in a second PCR lasting about 7 to 11 cycles. TCRdb passed the 5' RACE reads through MiXCR, listing each CDR3 protein once. The table has roughly 1,300,000 distinct CDR3 sequences, 45% to 70% seen once. This sample is part of a study of blood T cells in healthy people across ages. This receptor was identified in a man aged 18-30 years in good health. J is TRBJ2-1 and V is TRBV10-3, with 7 bases that match TRBD2. Sequencing was carried out using blood. Here the CDR3 reads CAIMPSGYNEQFF. Here the CDR3 DNA reads TGTGCCATCATGCCTAGCGGTTACAATGAGCAGTTCTTC.